This T cell receptor (beta chain) was observed in a study of blood T cell repertoires in COVID-19. Per germline, CDR1 MNHEY and CDR2 SVGAGI. This CDR3 has 16 residues. Trimming stripped 4 bases from V and 4 bases from J, with 17 bases between. Sequenced by immunoSEQ multiplex PCR; TCRdb stores in-frame clones only, minus some. The sample lists 150,000 to 200,000 clones; roughly 86% were seen once. This TCR derives from a woman between 50 and 59 years old with acute or convalescent COVID-19. The sample consisted of peripheral blood. The chain links TRBV6-5 to TRBJ2-1; D might be TRBD1 (6 bases). CDR3 sequence (DNA): TGTGCCAGCAGTTCGTACCGGACAGCAATTTACAATGAGCAGTTCTTC. This encodes CASSSYRTAIYNEQFF.